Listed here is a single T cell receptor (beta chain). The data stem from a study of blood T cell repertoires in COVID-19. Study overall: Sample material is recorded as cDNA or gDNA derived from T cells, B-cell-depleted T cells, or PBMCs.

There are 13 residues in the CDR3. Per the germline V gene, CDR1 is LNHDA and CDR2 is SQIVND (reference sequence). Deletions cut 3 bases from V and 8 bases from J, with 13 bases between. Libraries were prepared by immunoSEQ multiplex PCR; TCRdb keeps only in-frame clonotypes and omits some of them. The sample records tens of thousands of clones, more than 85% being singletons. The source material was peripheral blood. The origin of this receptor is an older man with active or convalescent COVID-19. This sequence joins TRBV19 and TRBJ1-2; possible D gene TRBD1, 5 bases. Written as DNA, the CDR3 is TGTGCCAGTAGTATCCCCAGGGCTGGCGGCTACACCTTC. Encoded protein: CASSIPRAGGYTF. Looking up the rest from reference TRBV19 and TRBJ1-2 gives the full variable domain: DGGITQSPKYLFRKEGQNVTLSCEQNLNHDAMYWYRQDPGQGLRLIYYSQIVNDFQKGDIAEGYSVSREKKESFPLTVTSAQKNPTAFYLCASSIPRAGGYTFGSGTRLTVV.